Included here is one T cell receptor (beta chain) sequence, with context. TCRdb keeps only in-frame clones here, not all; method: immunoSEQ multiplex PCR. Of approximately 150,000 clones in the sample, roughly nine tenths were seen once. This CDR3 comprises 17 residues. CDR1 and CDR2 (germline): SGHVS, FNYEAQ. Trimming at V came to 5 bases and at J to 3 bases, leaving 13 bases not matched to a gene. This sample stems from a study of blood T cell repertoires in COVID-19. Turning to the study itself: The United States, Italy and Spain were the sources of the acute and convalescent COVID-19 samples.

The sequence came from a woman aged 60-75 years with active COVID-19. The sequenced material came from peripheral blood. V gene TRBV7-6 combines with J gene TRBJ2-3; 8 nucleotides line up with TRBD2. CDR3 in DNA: TGTGCCAGCAGCCGCCAGGCAGCGGGAGTGAGAACAGATACGCAGTATTTT. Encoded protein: CASSRQAAGVRTDTQYF. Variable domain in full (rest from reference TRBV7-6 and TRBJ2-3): GAGVSQSPRYKVTKRGQDVALRCDPISGHVSLYWYRQALGQGPEFLTYFNYEAQQDKSGLPNDRFSAERPEGSISTLTIQRTEQRDSAMYRCASSRQAAGVRTDTQYFGPGTRLTVL.